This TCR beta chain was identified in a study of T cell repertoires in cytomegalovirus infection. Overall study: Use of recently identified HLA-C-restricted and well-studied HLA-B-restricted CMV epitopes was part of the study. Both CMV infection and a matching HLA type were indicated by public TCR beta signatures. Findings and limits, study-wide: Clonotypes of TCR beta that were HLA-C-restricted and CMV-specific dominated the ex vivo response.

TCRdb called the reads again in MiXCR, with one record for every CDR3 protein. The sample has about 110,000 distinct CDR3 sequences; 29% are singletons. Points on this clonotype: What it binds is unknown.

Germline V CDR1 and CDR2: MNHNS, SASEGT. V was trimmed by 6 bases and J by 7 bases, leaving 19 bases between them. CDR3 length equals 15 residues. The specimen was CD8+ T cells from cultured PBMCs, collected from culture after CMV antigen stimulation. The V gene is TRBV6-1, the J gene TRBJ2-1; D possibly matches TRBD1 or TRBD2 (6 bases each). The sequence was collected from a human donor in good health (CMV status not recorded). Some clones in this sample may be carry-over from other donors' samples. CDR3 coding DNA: TGTGCCAGCAGCCCCCCGGGGGCCTTGCCGAATGAGCAGTTCTTC. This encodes CASSPPGALPNEQFF.